Below, 6 T cell receptor beta chains from the same sample are listed, as sequenced in a study of blood T cell repertoires in COVID-19 (dated by TCRdb to the early 2020s). Library preparation used the immunoSEQ multiplex PCR assay. TCRdb provides this immuneACCESS table in a form limited to in-frame rearrangements. Some clones are lacking; in checked studies, under half of them reflect an unresolved V gene, and why the rest are absent is not known. Here the sample has more than 200,000 clones; almost 90% occur a single time. The leading ten clones occupy around 2.8% of the sample. The sequenced sample was peripheral blood. The receptors derive from an older woman with acute or convalescent COVID-19.

The table lists this clone with a few counts. The rearrangement links TRBV6-1 to TRBJ1-5, with D unclear. CDR1 is MNHNS and CDR2 is SASEGT in the germline V gene. Trimming cost V 3 bases and J 4 bases, with 10 bases left between them. The CDR3 extends over 14 amino acids. The CDR3 nucleotides read TGTGCCAGCAGTGAGATCAGGTTAAATCAGCCCCAGCATTTT. It is translated as CASSEIRLNQPQHF.

The chain has TRBV20-1 and TRBJ1-5, with 8 bases matching TRBD1. This CDR3 is 15 amino acids long. CDR1 and CDR2 from the germline V gene are DFQATT and SNEGSKA (reference sequence). V was pared by 5 bases and J by 1 base, with 7 bases of the junction left unmatched. This CDR3 is CSARGQGTSNQPQHF. CDR3 bases: TGCAGTGCTCGTGGACAGGGTACGAGCAATCAGCCCCAGCATTTT.

The J gene is TRBJ1-6, the V gene TRBV30; 8 bases fit TRBD1. This CDR3 contains 13 residues. J lost 12 bases, V lost 4 bases, and 8 bases had no gene match. Germline V gives CDR1 GTSNPN, CDR2 SVGIG (reference sequence). DNA of the CDR3: TGTGCCTGGAATACCGACAGGGGCGGACCCCTCCACTTT. Protein product: CAWNTDRGGPLHF.

The chain employs TRBV18 and TRBJ1-6; D may be TRBD1 (6 bases). Germline values: CDR1 KGHSH, CDR2 LQKENI. CDR3 length equals 15 residues. The V and J ends lost 1 base and 8 bases respectively, with 12 bases between them. This CDR3 is CASSPLQGSDSPLHF. The CDR3 nucleotides read TGTGCCAGCTCACCACTACAGGGTAGTGATTCACCCCTCCACTTT.

The V call is TRBV19, the J call TRBJ1-5, with 7 bases identical to TRBD1. The CDR3 sequence is 17 residues long. Germline V gene data show CDR1 as LNHDA and CDR2 as SQIVND (reference sequence). After removal of 3 bases from V and 4 bases from J, the junction contained 12 bases not matched to a gene. CDR3 sequence (DNA): TGTGCCAGTAGTATCCGTCTCGTCTCAGGGGGAAATCAGCCCCAGCATTTT. It encodes CASSIRLVSGGNQPQHF.

The V gene is TRBV19, the J gene TRBJ2-7, with 10 bases lining up with TRBD1. The CDR3 is made up of 14 amino acids. Germline V gene data show CDR1 as LNHDA and CDR2 as SQIVND (reference sequence). Trimming cost V 5 bases and J 3 bases; bases outside gene matches: 4. CDR3 nucleotide sequence: TGTGCCAGTAGTTATCGGGACAGGGGCTACGAGCAGTACTTC. This gives the protein CASSYRDRGYEQYF.